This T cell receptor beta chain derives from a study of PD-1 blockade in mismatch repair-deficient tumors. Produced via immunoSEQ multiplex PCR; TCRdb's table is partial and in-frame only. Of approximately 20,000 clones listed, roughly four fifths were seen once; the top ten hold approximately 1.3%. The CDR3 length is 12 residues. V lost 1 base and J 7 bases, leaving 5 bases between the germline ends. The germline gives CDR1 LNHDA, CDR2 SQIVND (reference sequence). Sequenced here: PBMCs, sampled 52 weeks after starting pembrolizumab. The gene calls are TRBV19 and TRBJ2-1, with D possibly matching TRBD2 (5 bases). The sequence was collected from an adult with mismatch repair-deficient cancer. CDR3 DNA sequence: TGTGCCAGTAGTATAGCGGGAAATGAGCAGTTCTTC. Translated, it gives CASSIAGNEQFF.